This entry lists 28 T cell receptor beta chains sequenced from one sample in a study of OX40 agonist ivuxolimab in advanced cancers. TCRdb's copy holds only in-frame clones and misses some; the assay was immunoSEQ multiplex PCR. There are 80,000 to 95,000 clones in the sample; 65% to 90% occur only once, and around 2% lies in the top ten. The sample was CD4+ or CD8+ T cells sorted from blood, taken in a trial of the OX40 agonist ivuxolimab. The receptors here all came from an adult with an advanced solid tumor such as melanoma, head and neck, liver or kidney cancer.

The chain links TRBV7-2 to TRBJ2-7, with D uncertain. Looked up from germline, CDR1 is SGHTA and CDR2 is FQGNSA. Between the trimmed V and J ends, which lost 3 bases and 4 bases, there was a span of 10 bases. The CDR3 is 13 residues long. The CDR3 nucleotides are TGTGCCAGCAGCTTTGGCCAGACTTACGAGCAGTACTTC. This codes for CASSFGQTYEQYF.

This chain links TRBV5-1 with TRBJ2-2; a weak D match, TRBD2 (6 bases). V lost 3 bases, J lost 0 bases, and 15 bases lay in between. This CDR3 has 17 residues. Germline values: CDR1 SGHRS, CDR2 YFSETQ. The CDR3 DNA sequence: TGCGCCAGCAGCTCCCAACCGGGACTGCCGAACACCGGGGAGCTGTTTTTT. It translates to CASSSQPGLPNTGELFF.

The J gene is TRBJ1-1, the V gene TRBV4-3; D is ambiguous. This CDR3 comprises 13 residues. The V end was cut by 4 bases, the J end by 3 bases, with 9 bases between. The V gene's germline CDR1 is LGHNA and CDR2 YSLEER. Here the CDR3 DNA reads TGCGCCAGCAGCCTAGAATTATACACTGAAGCTTTCTTT. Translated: CASSLELYTEAFF.

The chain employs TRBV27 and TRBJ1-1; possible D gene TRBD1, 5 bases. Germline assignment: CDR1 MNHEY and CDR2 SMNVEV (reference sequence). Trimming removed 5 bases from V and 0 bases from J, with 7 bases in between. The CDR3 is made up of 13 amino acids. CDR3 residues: CASSMTVNTEAFF. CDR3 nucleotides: TGTGCCAGCAGTATGACAGTGAACACTGAAGCTTTCTTT.

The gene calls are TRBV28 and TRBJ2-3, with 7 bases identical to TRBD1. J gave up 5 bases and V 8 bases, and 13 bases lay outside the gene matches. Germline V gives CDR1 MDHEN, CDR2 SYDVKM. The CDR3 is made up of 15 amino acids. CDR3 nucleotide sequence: TGTGCCAGCCTAGAGGGGGCCCAGGGCCGAGATACGCAGTATTTT. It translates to CASLEGAQGRDTQYF. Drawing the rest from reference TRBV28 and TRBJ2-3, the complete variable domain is DVKVTQSSRYLVKRTGEKVFLECVQDMDHENMFWYRQDPGLGLRLIYFSYDVKMKEKGDIPEGYSVSREKKERFSLILESASTNQTSMYLCASLEGAQGRDTQYFGPGTRLTVL.

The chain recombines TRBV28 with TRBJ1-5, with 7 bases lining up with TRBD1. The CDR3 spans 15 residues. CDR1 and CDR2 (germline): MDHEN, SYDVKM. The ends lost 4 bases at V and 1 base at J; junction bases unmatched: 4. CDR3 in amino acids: CASSSLTGSNQPQHF. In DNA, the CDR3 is TGTGCCAGCAGTTCCTTGACAGGGAGCAATCAGCCCCAGCATTTT.

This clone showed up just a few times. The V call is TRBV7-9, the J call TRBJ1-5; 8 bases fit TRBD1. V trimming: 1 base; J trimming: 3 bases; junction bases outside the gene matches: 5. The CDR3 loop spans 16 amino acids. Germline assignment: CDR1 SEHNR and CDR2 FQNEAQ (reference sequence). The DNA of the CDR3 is TGTGCCAGCAGCTTAGTGCAGGGGGCCGACAATCAGCCCCAGCATTTT. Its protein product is CASSLVQGADNQPQHF.

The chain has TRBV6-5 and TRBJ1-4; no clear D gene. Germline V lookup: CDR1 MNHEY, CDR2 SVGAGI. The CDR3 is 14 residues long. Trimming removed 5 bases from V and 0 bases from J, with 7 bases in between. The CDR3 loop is CASSDGATNEKLFF. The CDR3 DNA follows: TGTGCCAGCAGTGACGGTGCAACTAATGAAAAACTGTTTTTT.

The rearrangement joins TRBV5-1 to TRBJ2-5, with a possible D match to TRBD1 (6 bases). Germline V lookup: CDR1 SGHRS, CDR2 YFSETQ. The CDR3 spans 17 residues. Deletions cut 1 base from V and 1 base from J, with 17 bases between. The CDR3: CASSLKVAPGVQETQYF. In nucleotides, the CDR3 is TGCGCCAGCAGCTTGAAGGTAGCTCCAGGGGTCCAAGAGACCCAGTACTTC.

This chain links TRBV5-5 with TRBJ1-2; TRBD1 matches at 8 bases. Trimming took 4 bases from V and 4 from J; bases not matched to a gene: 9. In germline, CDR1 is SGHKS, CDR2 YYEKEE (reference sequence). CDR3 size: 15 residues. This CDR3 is CASSHGTGLSYGYTF. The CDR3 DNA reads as TGTGCCAGCAGCCATGGGACAGGCCTTTCCTATGGCTACACCTTC. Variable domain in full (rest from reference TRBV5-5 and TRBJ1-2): DAGVTQSPTHLIKTRGQQVTLRCSPISGHKSVSWYQQVLGQGPQFIFQYYEKEERGRGNFPDRFSARQFPNYSSELNVNALLLGDSALYLCASSHGTGLSYGYTFGSGTRLTVV.

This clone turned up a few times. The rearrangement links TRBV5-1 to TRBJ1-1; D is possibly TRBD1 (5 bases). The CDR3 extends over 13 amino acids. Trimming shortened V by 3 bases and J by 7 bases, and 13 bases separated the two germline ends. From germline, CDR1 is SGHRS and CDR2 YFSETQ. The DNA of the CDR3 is TGCGCCAGCAGCTCGGGACCAATGGGTGAAGCTTTCTTT. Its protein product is CASSSGPMGEAFF. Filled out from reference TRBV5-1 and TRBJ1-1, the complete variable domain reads KAGVTQTPRYLIKTRGQQVTLSCSPISGHRSVSWYQQTPGQGLQFLFEYFSETQRNKGNFPGRFSGRQFSNSRSEMNVSTLELGDSALYLCASSSGPMGEAFFGQGTRLTVV.

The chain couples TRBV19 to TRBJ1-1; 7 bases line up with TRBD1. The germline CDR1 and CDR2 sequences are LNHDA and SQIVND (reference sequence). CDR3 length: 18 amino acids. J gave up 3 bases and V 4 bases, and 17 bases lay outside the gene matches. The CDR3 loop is CASSTTYSQGRAYTEAFF. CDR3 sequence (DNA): TGTGCCAGTAGTACAACCTATTCACAGGGGAGAGCGTACACTGAAGCTTTCTTT.

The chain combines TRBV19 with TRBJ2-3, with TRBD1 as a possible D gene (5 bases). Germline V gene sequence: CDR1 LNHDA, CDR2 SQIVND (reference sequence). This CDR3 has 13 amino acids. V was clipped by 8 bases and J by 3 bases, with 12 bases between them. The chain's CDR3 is CASSVQGTDTQYF. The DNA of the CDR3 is TGTGCCAGTTCGGTCCAGGGTACAGATACGCAGTATTTT.

The CDR3 spells CASSWGAEGNGYTF. The CDR3 nucleotides read TGTGCCAGCAGTTGGGGGGCGGAGGGTAATGGCTACACCTTC. The V call is TRBV6-6, the J call TRBJ1-2, with a possible D match to TRBD1 (6 bases). The V gene's germline CDR1 is MNHNY and CDR2 SVGAGI (reference sequence). Trimming removed 4 bases at V and 6 bases at J, with 15 bases between. This CDR3 spans 14 amino acids.

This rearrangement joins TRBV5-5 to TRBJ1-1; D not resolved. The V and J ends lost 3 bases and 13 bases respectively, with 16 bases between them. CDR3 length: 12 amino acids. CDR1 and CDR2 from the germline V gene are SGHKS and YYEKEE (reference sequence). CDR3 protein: CASSSPQGDGFF. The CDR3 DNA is TGTGCCAGCAGCTCACCACAAGGAGACGGTTTCTTT.

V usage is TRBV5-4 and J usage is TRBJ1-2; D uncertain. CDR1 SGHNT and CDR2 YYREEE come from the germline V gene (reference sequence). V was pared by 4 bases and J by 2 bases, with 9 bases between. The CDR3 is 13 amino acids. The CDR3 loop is CASSQDGNYGYTF. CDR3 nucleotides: TGTGCCAGCAGCCAGGACGGGAACTATGGCTACACCTTC.

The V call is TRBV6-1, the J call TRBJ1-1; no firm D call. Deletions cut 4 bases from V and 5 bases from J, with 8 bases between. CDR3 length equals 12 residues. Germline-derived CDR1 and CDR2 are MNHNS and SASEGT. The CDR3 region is CASSAGWTEAFF. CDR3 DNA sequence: TGTGCCAGCAGTGCCGGGTGGACTGAAGCTTTCTTT.

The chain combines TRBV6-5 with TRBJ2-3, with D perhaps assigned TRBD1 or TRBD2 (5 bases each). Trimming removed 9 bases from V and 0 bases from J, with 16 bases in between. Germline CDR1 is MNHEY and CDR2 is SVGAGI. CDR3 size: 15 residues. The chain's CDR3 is CASTGTDSSTDTQYF. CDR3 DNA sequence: TGTGCCAGTACCGGGACGGACTCTAGCACAGATACGCAGTATTTT.

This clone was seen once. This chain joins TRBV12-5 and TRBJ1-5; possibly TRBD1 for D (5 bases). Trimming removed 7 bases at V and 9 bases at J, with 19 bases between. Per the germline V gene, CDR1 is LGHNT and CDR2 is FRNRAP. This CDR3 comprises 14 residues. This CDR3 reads CASVPRGGEWPQHF. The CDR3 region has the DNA TGTGCTAGTGTCCCTCGGGGGGGGGAATGGCCCCAGCATTTT.

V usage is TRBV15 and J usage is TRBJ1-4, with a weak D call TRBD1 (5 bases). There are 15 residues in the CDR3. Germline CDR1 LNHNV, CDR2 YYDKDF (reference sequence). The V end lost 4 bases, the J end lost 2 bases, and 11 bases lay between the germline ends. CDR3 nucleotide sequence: TGTGCCACCAGCACCCAGGGTAGGACTAATGAAAAACTGTTTTTT. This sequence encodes CATSTQGRTNEKLFF.

CDR3 residues: CASSFSGSSYNEQFF. The CDR3 DNA reads as TGTGCCAGCAGCTTTTCAGGGTCCTCCTACAATGAGCAGTTCTTC. The chain is built from TRBV7-2 and TRBJ2-1; possible D gene TRBD1, 5 bases. The germline V and J ends were trimmed by 3 bases and 0 bases, with 9 bases remaining between them. This CDR3 comprises 15 residues. CDR1 SGHTA and CDR2 FQGNSA come from the germline V gene.

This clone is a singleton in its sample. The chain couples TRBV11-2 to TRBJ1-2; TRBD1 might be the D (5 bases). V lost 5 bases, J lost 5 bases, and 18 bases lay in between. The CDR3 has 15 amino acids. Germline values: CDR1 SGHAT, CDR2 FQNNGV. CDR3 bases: TGTGCCAGCAGCCAAAACCCCGGGGCAGATTATGGCTACACCTTC. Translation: CASSQNPGADYGYTF.

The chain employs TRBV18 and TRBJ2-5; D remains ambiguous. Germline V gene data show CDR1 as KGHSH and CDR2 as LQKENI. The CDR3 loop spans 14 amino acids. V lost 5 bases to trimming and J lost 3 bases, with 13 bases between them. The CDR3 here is CASSGRHDEETQYF. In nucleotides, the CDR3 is TGTGCCAGCTCAGGCAGGCATGACGAAGAGACCCAGTACTTC.

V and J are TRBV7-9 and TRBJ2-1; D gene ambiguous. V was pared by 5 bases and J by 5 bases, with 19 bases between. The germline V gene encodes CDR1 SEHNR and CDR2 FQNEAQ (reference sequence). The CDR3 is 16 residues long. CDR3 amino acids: CASSTQYASLNNEQFF. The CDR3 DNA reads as TGTGCCAGCAGCACCCAATATGCCAGCTTGAACAATGAGCAGTTCTTC.

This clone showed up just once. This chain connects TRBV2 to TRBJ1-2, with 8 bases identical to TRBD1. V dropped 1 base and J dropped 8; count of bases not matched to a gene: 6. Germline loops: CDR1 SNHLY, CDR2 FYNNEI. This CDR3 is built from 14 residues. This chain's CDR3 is CASSEVPGGSGYTF. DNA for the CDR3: TGTGCCAGCAGTGAAGTGCCAGGGGGCTCGGGCTACACCTTC.

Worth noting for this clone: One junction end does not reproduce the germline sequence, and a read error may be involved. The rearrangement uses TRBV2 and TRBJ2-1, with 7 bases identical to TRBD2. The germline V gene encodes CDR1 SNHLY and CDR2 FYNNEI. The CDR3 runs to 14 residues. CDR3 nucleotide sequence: TGTGCCAGCAGTCGGCTAGCGGAAAACAATGAGCAGCTCTTC. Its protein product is CASSRLAENNEQLF.

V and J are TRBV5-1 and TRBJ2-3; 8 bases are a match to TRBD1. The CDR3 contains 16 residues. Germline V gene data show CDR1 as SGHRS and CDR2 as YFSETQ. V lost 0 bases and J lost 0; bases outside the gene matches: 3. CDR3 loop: CASSLVGTGSTDTQYF. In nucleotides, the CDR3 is TGCGCCAGCAGCTTGGTTGGGACAGGAAGCACAGATACGCAGTATTTT. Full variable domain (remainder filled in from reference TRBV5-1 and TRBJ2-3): KAGVTQTPRYLIKTRGQQVTLSCSPISGHRSVSWYQQTPGQGLQFLFEYFSETQRNKGNFPGRFSGRQFSNSRSEMNVSTLELGDSALYLCASSLVGTGSTDTQYFGPGTRLTVL.

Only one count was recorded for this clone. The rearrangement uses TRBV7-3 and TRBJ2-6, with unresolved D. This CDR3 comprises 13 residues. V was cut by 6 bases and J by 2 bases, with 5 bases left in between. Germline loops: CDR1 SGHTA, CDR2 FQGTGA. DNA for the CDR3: TGTGCCAGCAGGGATACTGGGGCCAACGTCCTGACTTTC. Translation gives CASRDTGANVLTF.